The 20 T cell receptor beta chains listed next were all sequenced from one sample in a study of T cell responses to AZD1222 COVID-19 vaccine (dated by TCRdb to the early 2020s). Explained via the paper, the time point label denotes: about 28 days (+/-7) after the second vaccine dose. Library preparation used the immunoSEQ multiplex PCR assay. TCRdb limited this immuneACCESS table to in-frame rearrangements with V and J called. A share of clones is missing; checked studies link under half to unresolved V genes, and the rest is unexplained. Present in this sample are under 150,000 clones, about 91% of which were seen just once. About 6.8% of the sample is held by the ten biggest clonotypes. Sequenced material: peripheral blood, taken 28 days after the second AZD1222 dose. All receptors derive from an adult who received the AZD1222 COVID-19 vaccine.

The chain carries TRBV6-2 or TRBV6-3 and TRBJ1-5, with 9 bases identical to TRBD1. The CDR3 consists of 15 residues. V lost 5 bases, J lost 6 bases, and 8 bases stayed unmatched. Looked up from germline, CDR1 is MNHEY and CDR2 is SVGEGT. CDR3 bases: TGTGCCAGCAGTGGAAGGACAGGGGAGGTTCAGCCCCAGCATTTT. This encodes CASSGRTGEVQPQHF.

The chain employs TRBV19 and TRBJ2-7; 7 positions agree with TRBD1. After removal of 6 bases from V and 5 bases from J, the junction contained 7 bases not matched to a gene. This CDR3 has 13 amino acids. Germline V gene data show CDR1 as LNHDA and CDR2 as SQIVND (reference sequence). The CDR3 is CASRSTGSDEQYF. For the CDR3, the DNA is TGTGCCAGTAGATCGACAGGGTCGGACGAGCAGTACTTC.

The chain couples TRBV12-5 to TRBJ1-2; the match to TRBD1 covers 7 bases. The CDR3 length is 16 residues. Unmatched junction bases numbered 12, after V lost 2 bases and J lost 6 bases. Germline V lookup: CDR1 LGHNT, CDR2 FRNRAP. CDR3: CASGLRLQGYIHGYTF. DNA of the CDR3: TGTGCTAGTGGTTTGCGTTTACAGGGGTATATACATGGCTACACCTTC.

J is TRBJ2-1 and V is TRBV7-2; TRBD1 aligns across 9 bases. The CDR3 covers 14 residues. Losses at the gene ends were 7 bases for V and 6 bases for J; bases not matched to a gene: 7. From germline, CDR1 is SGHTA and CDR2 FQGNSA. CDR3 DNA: TGTGCCAGCACCGTCGGACAGGGGCTCAATGAGCAGTTCTTC. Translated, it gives CASTVGQGLNEQFF.

The DNA of the CDR3 is TGCAGCGTTGAACGGGACAGGGGCACCGGGGAGCTGTTTTTT. It is translated as CSVERDRGTGELFF. The V gene is TRBV29-1, the J gene TRBJ2-2; TRBD1 aligns across 10 bases. CDR1 and CDR2 (germline): SQVTM, ANQGSEA. Unmatched junction bases numbered 1, after V lost 2 bases and J lost 4 bases. CDR3 length: 14 residues.

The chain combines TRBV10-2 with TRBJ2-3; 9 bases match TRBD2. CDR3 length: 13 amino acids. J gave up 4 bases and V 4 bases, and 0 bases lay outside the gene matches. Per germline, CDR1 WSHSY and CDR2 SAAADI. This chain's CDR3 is CASSVAGADTQYF. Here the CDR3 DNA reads TGCGCCAGCAGTGTAGCGGGGGCAGATACGCAGTATTTT.

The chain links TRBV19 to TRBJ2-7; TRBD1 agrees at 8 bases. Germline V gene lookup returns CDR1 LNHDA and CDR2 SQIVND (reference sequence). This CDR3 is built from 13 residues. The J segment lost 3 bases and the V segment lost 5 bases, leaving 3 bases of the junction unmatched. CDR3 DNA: TGTGCCAGTAGTCCGGACAGGGACTACGAGCAGTACTTC. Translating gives CASSPDRDYEQYF.

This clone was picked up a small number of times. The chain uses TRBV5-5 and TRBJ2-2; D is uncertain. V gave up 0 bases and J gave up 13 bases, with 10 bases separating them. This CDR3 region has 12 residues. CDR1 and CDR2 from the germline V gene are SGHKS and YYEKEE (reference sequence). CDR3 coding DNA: TGTGCCAGCAGCTTGGTCGGAGAGGTGCTGTTTTTT. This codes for CASSLVGEVLFF.

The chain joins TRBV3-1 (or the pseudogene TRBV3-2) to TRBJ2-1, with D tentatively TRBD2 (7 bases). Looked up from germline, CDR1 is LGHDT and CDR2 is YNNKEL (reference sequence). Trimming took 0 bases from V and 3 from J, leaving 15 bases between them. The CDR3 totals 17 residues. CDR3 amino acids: CASSQDRGAVIYNEQFF. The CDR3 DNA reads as TGTGCCAGCAGCCAAGATCGGGGGGCAGTCATCTACAATGAGCAGTTCTTC.

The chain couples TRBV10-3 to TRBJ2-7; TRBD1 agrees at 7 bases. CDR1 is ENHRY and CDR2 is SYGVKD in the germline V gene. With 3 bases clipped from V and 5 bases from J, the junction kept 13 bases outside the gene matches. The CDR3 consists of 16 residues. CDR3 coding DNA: TGTGCCATCAGTGACCGAGGGGACAGTGCCCCGGACGAGCAGTACTTC. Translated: CAISDRGDSAPDEQYF.

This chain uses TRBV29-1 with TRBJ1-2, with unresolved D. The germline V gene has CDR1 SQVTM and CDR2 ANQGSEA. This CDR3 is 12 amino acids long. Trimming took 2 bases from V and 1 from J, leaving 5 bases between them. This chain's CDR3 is CSVEKRNYGYTF. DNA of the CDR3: TGCAGCGTTGAAAAACGTAACTATGGCTACACCTTC. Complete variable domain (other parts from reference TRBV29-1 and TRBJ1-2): SAVISQKPSRDICQRGTSLTIQCQVDSQVTMMFWYRQQPGQSLTLIATANQGSEATYESGFVIDKFPISRPNLTFSTLTVSNMSPEDSSIYLCSVEKRNYGYTFGSGTRLTVV.

The CDR3 DNA follows: TGTGCCAGCAGCTTAGATGGGAGGTACGAGCAGTACTTC. This translates into CASSLDGRYEQYF. This chain uses TRBV11-2 with TRBJ2-7; D possibly corresponds to TRBD2 (6 bases). The CDR3 has 13 amino acids. Germline V gives CDR1 SGHAT, CDR2 FQNNGV. With 0 bases removed from V and 4 bases from J, the gap between germline ends came to 7 bases. Complete variable domain (other parts from reference TRBV11-2 and TRBJ2-7): EAGVAQSPRYKIIEKRQSVAFWCNPISGHATLYWYQQILGQGPKLLIQFQNNGVVDDSQLPKDRFSAERLKGVDSTLKIQPAKLEDSAVYLCASSLDGRYEQYFGPGTRLTVT.

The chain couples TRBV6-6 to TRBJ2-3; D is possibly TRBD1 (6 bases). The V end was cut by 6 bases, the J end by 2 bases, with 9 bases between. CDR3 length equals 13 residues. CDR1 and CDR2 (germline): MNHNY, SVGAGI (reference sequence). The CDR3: CASSRDNTDTQYF. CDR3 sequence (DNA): TGTGCCAGCAGCCGGGACAACACAGATACGCAGTATTTT.

CDR3 DNA: TGTGCCAGCAGCTTCGGAGACAGGAACAATCAGCCCCAGCATTTT. Translated, it gives CASSFGDRNNQPQHF. This chain uses TRBV7-9 with TRBJ1-5; weak D call: TRBD1 (6 bases). V lost 3 bases, J lost 3 bases, and 12 bases lay in between. The CDR3 consists of 15 residues. CDR1 is SEHNR and CDR2 is FQNEAQ in the germline V gene (reference sequence).

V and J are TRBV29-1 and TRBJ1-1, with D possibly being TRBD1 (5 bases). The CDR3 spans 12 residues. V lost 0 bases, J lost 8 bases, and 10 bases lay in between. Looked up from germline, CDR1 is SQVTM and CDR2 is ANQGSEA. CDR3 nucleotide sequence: TGCAGCGTTGAAGATACGTGGGGGGAAGCTTTCTTT. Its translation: CSVEDTWGEAFF.

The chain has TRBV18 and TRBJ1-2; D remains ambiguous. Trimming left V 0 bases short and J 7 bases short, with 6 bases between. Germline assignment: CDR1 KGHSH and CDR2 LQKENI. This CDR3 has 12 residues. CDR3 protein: CASSPPLGGYTF. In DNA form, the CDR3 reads TGTGCCAGCTCACCACCGTTGGGTGGCTACACCTTC.

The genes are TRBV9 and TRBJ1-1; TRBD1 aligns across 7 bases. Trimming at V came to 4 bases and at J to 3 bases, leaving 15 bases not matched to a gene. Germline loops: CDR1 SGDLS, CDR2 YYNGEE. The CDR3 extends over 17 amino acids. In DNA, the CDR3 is TGTGCCAGCAGCCGGGTGGAGGGGGCGCGTAGGGACACTGAAGCTTTCTTT. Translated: CASSRVEGARRDTEAFF.

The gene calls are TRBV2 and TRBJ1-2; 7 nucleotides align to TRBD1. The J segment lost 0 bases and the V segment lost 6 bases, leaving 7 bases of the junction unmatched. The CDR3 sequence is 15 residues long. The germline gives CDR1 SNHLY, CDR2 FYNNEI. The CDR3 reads CASSLGGKANYGYTF. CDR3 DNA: TGTGCCAGCAGCTTAGGGGGCAAGGCTAACTATGGCTACACCTTC.

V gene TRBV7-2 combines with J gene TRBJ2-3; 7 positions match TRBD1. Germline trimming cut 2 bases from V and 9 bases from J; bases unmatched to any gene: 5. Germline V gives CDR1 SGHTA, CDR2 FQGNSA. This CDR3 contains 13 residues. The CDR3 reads CASSLLRQGTQYF. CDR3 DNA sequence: TGTGCCAGCAGCTTACTGCGACAGGGAACGCAGTATTTT.

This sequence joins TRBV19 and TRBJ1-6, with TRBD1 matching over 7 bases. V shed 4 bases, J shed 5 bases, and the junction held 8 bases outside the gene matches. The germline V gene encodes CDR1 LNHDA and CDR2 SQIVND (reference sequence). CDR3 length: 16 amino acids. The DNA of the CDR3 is TGTGCCAGTAGTAGACAGGGAGGGCGCGATAATTCACCCCTCCACTTT. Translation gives CASSRQGGRDNSPLHF.